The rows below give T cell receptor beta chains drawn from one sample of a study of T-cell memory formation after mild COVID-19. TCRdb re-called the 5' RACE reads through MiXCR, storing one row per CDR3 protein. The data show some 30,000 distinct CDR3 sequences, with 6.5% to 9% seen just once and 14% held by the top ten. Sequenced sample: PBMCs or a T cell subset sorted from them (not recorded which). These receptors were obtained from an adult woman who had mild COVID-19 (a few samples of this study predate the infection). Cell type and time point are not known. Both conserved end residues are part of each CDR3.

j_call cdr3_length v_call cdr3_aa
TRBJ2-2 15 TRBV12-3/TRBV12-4 CASSYDRAKTGELFF
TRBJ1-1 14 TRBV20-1 CSARDRFGALRTFF
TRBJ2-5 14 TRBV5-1 CASSLGQPQETQYF
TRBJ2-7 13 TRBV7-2 CASSLGPSGEQYF
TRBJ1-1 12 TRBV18 CASSSSRTEAFF
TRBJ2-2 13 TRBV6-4 CASSAVNTGELFF
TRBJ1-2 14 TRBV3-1 CASKDRDRNYGYTF
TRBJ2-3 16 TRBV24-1 CATSDLSGFAPDTQYF
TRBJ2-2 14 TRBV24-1 CATSDSRVSGELFF
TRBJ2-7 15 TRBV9 CASSVGLAGEDEQYF
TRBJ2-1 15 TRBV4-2 CASSQGTSPDNEQFF
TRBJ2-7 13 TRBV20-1 CSALLAGTYEQYF
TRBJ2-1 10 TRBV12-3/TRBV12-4 CASSGPEQFF
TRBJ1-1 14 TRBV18 CASSPGQGVTEAFF
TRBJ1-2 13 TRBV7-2 CASSGQTNYGYTF
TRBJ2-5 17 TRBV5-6 CASSLGWDDRGHETQYF
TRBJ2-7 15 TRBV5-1 CASNLAGGPPYEQYF